In its sample, the clone carrying this T cell receptor (beta chain) was seen once. Authors' methods: Amplification of reference gene primers was used by the study to estimate nucleated cell counts. The repertoire was sequenced with immunoSEQ multiplex PCR; TCRdb's copy has only in-frame clones and lacks some. D and trimming were read from the DNA, whereas the V and J calls and clone size are those reported in that table. The repertoire consists of roughly 66,000 clones, with roughly 80% occurring once and the leading ten covering 5% to 7.5%. Trimming cost V 7 bases and J 4 bases; bases outside gene matches: 8. Germline loops: CDR1 SNHLY, CDR2 FYNNEI. The CDR3 is 15 residues long. These data come from a study of blood T cell repertoires in COVID-19.

V is TRBV2 and J is TRBJ2-2, with TRBD1 matching 8 bases. The receptor's source is a man in his sixties with acute or convalescent COVID-19. The sequencing input was peripheral blood. In nucleotides, the CDR3 is TGTGCCAGCAATCGGAACAGGGGGTTCACCGGGGAGCTGTTTTTT. Translating it yields CASNRNRGFTGELFF.